This T cell receptor beta chain was profiled in a study of T cells in Graves' hyperthyroidism and ophthalmopathy. Findings and limits, study-wide: Ophthalmopathy was distinguished from stable hyperthyroidism by 13 V-J signatures.

Researchers amplified the TCR beta CDR3 regions from RNA transcripts. First-round RT-PCR of the TCR CDR3 relied on the HTBI primer set. One entry per CDR3 protein, called by TCRdb with MiXCR from the multiplex PCR reads. The repertoire holds 300,000 to 500,000 distinct CDR3 sequences, with about 14% as singletons. This CDR3 has 17 residues. V shed 2 bases, J shed 0 bases, and the junction held 4 bases outside the gene matches. In germline, CDR1 is KGHSH, CDR2 LQKENI. Clinical symptoms, serum thyroxine and TRAb, thyroid ultrasound and orbital computed tomography together formed the diagnostic basis. This clonotype has ten or more counts. Its specificity is unknown.

The clonotype originates from a man over 45 with Graves' ophthalmopathy. V is TRBV18 and J is TRBJ2-2, with 9 bases fitting TRBD1. The specimen sequenced was blood. CDR3 region: CASSPTRQGANTGELFF. CDR3 bases: TGTGCCAGCTCACCAACTCGACAGGGGGCGAACACCGGGGAGCTGTTTTTT.